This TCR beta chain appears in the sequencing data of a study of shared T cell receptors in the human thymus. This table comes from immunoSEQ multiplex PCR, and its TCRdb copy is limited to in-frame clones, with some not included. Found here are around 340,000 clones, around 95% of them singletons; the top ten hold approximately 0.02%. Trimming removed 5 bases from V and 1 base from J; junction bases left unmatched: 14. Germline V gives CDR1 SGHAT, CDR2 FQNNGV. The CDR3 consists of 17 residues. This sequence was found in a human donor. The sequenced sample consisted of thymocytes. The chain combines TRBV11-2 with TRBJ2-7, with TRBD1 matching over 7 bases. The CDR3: CASSPDGTRDSSYEQYF. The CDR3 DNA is TGTGCCAGCAGCCCTGACGGAACCCGGGACAGTTCCTACGAGCAGTACTTC.